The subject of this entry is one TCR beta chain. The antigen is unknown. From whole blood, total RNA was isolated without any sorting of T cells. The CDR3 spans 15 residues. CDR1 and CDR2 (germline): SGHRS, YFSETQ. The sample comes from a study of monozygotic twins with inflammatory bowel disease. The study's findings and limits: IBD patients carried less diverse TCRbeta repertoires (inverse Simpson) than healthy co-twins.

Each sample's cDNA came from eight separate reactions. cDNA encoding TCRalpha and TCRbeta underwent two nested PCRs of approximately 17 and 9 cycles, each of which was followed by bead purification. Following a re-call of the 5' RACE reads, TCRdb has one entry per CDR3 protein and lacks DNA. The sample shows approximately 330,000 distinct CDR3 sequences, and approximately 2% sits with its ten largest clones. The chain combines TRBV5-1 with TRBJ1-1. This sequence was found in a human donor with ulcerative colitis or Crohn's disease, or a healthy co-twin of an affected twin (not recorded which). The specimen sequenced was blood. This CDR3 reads CASSLNGWSNTEAFF.